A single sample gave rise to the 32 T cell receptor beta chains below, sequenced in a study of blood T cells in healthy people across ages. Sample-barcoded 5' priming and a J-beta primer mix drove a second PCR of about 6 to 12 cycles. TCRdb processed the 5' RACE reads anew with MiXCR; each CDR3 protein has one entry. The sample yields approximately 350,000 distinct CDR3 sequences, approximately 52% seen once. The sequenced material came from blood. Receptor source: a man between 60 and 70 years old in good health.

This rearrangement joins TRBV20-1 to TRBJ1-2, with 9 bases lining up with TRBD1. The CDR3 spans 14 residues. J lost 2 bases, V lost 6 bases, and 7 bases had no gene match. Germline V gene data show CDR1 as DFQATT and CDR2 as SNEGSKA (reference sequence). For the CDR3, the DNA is TGCAGTGCACAAAGACAGGGGGGGAACTATGGCTACACCTTC. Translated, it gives CSAQRQGGNYGYTF.

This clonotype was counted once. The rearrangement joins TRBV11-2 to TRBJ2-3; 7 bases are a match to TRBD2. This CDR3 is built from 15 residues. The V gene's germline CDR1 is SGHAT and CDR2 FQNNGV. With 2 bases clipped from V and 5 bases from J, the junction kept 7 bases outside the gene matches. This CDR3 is CASSLQRGEGDTQYF. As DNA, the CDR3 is TGTGCCAGCAGCTTACAACGGGGGGAAGGAGATACGCAGTATTTT.

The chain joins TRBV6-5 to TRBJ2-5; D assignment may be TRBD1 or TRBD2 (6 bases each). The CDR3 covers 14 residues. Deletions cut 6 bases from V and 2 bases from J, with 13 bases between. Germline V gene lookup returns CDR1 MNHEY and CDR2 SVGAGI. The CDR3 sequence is CASSSGGLQETQYF. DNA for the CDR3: TGTGCCAGCAGCTCCGGGGGCCTTCAAGAGACCCAGTACTTC.

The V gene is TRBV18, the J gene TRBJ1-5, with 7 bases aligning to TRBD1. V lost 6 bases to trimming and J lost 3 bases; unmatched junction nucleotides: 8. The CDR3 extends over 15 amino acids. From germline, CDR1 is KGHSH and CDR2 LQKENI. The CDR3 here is CASSPTGDLNQPQHF. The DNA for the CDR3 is TGTGCCAGCTCCCCTACAGGGGATCTCAATCAGCCCCAGCATTTT.

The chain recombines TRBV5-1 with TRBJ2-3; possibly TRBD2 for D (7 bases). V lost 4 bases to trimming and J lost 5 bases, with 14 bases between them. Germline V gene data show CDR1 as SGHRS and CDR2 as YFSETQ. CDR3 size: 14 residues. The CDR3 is CASSLAEGGDTQYF. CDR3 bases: TGCGCCAGCAGCCTAGCGGAAGGGGGAGATACGCAGTATTTT.

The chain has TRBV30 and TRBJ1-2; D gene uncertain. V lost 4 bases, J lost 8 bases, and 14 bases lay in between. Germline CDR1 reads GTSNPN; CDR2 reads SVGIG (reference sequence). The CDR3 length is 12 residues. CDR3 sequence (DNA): TGTGCCTGGACCGACTCGGTTGGAGGCTACACCTTC. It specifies CAWTDSVGGYTF.

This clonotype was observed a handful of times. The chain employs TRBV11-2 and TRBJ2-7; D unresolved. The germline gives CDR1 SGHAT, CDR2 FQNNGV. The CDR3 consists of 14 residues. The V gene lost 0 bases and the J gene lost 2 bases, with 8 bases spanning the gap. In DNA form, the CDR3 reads TGTGCCAGCAGCTTAGAGGGCGGAACCTACGAGCAGTACTTC. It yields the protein CASSLEGGTYEQYF.

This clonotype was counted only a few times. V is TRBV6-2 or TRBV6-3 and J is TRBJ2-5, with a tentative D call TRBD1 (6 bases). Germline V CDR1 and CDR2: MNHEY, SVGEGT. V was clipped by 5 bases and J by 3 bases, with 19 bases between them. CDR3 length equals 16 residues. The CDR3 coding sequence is TGTGCCAGCAGTAGTTACCTCGGGACAAGAGAAGAGACCCAGTACTTC. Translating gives CASSSYLGTREETQYF.

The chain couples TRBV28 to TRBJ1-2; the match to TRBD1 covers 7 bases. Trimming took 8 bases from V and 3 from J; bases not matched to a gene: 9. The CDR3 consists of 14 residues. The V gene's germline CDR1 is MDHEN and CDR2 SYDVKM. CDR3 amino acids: CASEPGQRDYGYTF. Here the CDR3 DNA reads TGTGCCAGCGAACCGGGACAGCGGGACTATGGCTACACCTTC.

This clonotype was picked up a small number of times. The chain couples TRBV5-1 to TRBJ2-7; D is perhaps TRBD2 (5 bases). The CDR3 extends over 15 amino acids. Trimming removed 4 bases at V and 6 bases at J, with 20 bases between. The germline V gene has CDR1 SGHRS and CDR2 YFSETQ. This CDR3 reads CASSPKQSGGGEQYF. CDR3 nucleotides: TGCGCCAGCAGCCCGAAGCAGAGCGGAGGTGGCGAGCAGTACTTC.

CDR3 sequence (DNA): TGTGCCAGCAACGCCCAACCGGGACTAGGGGGCACAGATACGCAGTATTTT. As protein: CASNAQPGLGGTDTQYF. This chain joins TRBV7-2 and TRBJ2-3; 8 positions agree with TRBD2. Trimming at V came to 7 bases and at J to 1 base, leaving 13 bases not matched to a gene. Germline CDR1 and CDR2: SGHTA and FQGNSA. The CDR3 has 17 residues.

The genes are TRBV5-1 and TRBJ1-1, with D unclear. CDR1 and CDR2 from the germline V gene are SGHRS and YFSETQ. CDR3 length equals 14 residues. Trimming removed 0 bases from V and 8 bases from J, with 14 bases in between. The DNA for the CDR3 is TGCGCCAGCAGCTTGGGCGCAGCAAGAACCGAAGCTTTCTTT. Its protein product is CASSLGAARTEAFF. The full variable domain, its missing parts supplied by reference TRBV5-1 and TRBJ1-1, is KAGVTQTPRYLIKTRGQQVTLSCSPISGHRSVSWYQQTPGQGLQFLFEYFSETQRNKGNFPGRFSGRQFSNSRSEMNVSTLELGDSALYLCASSLGAARTEAFFGQGTRLTVV.

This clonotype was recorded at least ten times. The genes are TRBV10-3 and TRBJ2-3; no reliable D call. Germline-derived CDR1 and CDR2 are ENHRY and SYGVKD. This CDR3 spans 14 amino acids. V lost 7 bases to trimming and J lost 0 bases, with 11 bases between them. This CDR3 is CAIKGRISTDTQYF. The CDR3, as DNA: TGTGCCATCAAGGGCAGGATTAGCACAGATACGCAGTATTTT.

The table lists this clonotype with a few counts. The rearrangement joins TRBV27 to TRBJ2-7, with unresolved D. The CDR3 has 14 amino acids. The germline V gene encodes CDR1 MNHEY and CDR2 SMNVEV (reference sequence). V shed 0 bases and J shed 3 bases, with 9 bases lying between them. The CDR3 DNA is TGTGCCAGCAGTTTATCTGGACCCTACTACGAGCAGTACTTC. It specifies CASSLSGPYYEQYF.

CDR3: CASAQGLNTEAFF. CDR3 bases: TGTGCCAGTGCTCAGGGACTGAACACTGAAGCTTTCTTT. This rearrangement joins TRBV6-4 to TRBJ1-1, with a tentative D call TRBD1 (5 bases). V lost 9 bases and J lost 0, with 11 bases in between. Germline CDR1 and CDR2: MRHNA and SNTAGT. The CDR3 is 13 residues long.

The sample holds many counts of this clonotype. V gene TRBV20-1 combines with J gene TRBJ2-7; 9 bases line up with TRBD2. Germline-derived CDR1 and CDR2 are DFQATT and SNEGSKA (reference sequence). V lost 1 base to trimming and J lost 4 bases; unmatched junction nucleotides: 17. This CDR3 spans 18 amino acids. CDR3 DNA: TGCAGTGCTAGAGTAGTGGAAGGGGCGGGAGGGCCGCGATACGAGCAGTACTTC. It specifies CSARVVEGAGGPRYEQYF.

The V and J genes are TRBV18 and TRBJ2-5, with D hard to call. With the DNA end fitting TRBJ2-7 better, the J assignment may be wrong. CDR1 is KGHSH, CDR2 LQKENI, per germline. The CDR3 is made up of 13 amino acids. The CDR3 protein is CASSPGRNYEQYF. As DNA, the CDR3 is TGTGCCAGCTCACCAGGACGGAACTACGAGCAGTACTTC.

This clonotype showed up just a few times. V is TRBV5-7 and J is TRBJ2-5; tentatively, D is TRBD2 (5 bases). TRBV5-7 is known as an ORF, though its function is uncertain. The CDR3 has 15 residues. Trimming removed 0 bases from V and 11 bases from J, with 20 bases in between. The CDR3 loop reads CASSLVGIFGGQQYF. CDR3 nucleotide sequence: TGTGCCAGCAGCTTGGTGGGGATCTTCGGCGGGCAGCAGTACTTC.

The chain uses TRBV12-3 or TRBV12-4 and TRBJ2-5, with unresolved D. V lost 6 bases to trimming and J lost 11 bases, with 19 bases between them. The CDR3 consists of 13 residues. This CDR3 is CASSSAAYNEQYF. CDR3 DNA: TGTGCCAGCAGCTCCGCGGCTTACAATGAGCAGTACTTC.

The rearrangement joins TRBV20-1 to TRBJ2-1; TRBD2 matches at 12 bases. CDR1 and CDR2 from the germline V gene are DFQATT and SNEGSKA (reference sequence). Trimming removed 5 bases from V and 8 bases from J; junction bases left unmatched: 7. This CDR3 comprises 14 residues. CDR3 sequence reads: CSAPLAGGPDEQFF. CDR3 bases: TGCAGTGCTCCTCTAGCGGGGGGGCCGGATGAGCAGTTCTTC.

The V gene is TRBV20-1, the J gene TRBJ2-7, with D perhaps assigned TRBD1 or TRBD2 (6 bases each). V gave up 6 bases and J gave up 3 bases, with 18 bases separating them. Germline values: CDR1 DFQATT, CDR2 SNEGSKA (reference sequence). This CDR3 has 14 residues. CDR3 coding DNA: TGCAGTGCCAGGGGACTGACAGGAGACTACGAGCAGTACTTC. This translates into CSARGLTGDYEQYF.

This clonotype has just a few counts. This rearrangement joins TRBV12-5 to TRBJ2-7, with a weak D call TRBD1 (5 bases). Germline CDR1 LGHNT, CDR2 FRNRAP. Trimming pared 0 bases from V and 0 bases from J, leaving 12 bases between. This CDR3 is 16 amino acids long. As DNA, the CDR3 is TGTGCTAGTGGTTTGGTACCGCAGGGTCGCTCCTACGAGCAGTACTTC. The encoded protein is CASGLVPQGRSYEQYF.

The chain's CDR3 is CASSLGRSVGHSYEQYF. The CDR3 bases are TGTGCCAGCAGCTTAGGGCGGTCCGTTGGCCACTCCTACGAGCAGTACTTC. This chain joins TRBV7-2 and TRBJ2-7, with unresolved D. Germline CDR1 SGHTA, CDR2 FQGNSA. This CDR3 has 17 amino acids. Trimming shortened V by 1 base and J by 0 bases, and 16 bases separated the two germline ends.

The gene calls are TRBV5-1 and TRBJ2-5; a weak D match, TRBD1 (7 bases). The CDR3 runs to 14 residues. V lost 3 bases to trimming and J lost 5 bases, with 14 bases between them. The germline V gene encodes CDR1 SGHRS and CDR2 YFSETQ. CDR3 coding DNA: TGCGCCAGCAGCTCTAACCAGGGGGGCGAGACCCAGTACTTC. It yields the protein CASSSNQGGETQYF.

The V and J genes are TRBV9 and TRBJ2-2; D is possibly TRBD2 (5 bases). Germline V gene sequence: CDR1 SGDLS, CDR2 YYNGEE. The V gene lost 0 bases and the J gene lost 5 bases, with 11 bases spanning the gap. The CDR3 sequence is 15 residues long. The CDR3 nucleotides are TGTGCCAGCAGCGTAGAAGGGTGGAGGACCGGGGAGCTGTTTTTT. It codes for CASSVEGWRTGELFF.

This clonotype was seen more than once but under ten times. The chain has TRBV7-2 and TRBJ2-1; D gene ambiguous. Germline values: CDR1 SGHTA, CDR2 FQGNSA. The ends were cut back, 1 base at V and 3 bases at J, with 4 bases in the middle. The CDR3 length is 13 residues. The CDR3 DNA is TGTGCCAGCAGCTTAGTGCGCTACAATGAGCAGTTCTTC. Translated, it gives CASSLVRYNEQFF.

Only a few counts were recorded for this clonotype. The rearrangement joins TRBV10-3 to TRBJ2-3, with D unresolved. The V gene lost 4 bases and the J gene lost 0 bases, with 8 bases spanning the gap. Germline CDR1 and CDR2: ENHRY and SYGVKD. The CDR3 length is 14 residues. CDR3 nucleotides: TGTGCCATCAGTGGGACCAGGAGCACAGATACGCAGTATTTT. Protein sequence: CAISGTRSTDTQYF.

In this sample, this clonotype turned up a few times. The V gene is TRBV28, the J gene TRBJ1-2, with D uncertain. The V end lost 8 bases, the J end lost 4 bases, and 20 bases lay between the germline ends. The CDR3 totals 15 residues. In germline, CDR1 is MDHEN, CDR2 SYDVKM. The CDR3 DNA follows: TGTGCCAGCGGTTCCCCCGGGAGACTGTTCTATGGCTACACCTTC. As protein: CASGSPGRLFYGYTF.

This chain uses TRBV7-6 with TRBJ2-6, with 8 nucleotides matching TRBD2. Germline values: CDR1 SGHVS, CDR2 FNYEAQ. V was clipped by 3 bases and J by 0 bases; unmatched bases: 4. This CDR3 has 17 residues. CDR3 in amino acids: CASSFSAGGSGANVLTF. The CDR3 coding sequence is TGTGCCAGCAGCTTCTCTGCGGGAGGCTCTGGGGCCAACGTCCTGACTTTC.

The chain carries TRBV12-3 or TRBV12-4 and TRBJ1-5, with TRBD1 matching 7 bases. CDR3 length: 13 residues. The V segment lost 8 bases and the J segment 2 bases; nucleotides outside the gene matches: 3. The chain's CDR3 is CASQGEGNQPQHF. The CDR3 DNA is TGTGCCAGCCAGGGGGAGGGCAATCAGCCCCAGCATTTT.

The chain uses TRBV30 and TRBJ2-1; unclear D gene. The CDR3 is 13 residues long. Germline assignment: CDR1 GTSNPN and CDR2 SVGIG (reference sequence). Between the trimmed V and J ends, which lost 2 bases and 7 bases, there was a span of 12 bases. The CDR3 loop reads CAWSRSAENEQFF. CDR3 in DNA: TGTGCCTGGAGTAGGTCCGCCGAGAATGAGCAGTTCTTC.

This CDR3 reads CATSKRGVSTDTQYF. CDR3 DNA sequence: TGTGCCACCTCAAAGCGGGGGGTTAGCACAGATACGCAGTATTTT. J is TRBJ2-3 and V is TRBV15; TRBD2 aligns across 9 bases. V lost 8 bases to trimming and J lost 0 bases; unmatched junction nucleotides: 6. CDR3 length: 15 residues. CDR1 LNHNV and CDR2 YYDKDF come from the germline V gene (reference sequence).